This entry lists 31 T cell receptor beta chains sequenced from one sample in a study of TIL therapy for anti-PD-1-resistant metastatic lung cancer (dated by TCRdb to about 2021). The immunoSEQ v3 hsTCRB kit was used to amplify TCR beta CDR3 regions from genomic DNA through bias-controlled multiplex PCR. TCRdb stores this immuneACCESS table with in-frame sequences only. Part of the clones is absent; in the studies checked, under half of the shortfall reflects unresolved V genes, and no reason is known for the rest. The sample has about 50,000 clones on record, 55% to 75% of them singletons. Less than 6.5% of the sample belongs to the ten largest clones. Explained via the paper, the time point label denotes: pre-treatment sample, taken before nivolumab and TIL therapy. The baseline tumor samples were excised metastases, mostly pleural nodules or supraclavicular lymph nodes, taken from the same resection that was used to grow TIL.

This specimen consisted of tumor tissue, obtained at baseline. The origin of the receptors is a person aged 25 to 85 with non-small cell lung cancer.

As DNA, the CDR3 is TGTGCCAGCAGTTTAACGATTTCGAATGCGAGGACACCCGTGGACACCGGGGAGCTGTTTTTT. It codes for CASSLTISNARTPVDTGELFF. The chain carries TRBV28 and TRBJ2-2, with D possibly TRBD1 on 5 matching bases. Trimming shortened V by 2 bases and J by 3 bases, and 28 bases separated the two germline ends. The CDR3 is 21 amino acids. The germline V gene has CDR1 MDHEN and CDR2 SYDVKM.

This clone was detected only once. The chain joins TRBV19 to TRBJ1-5; D is undetermined. The germline V and J ends were trimmed by 6 bases and 0 bases, with 12 bases remaining between them. The CDR3 sequence is 15 residues long. Germline V CDR1 and CDR2: LNHDA, SQIVND (reference sequence). The CDR3 region has the DNA TGTGCCAGTAGATCCCCCGACATTAGCAATCAGCCCCAGCATTTT. As protein: CASRSPDISNQPQHF.

This clone appeared a few times. The rearrangement uses TRBV5-6 and TRBJ1-5; D is unresolved. The germline gives CDR1 SGHDT, CDR2 YYEEEE. CDR3 length: 14 residues. V was shortened by 4 bases and J by 4 bases, with 12 bases between the two germline ends. DNA for the CDR3: TGTGCCAGCAGCGCGGGTTCTATAAATCAGCCCCAGCATTTT. It is translated as CASSAGSINQPQHF.

Only a few counts were recorded for this clone. DNA for the CDR3: TGTGCCAGCAGCTCAAGCTCAGGGAACACTGAAGCTTTCTTT. As protein: CASSSSSGNTEAFF. The genes are TRBV7-2 and TRBJ1-1; D unclear. Germline V gene sequence: CDR1 SGHTA, CDR2 FQGNSA. V was pared by 4 bases and J by 1 base, with 10 bases between. The CDR3 totals 14 residues.

The chain links TRBV6-4 to TRBJ2-1; D gene ambiguous. This CDR3 is built from 13 residues. Germline V gene data show CDR1 as MRHNA and CDR2 as SNTAGT. V shed 6 bases and J shed 9 bases, with 15 bases lying between them. The CDR3 sequence: CASRPDHKSEQFF. CDR3 sequence (DNA): TGTGCCAGCAGACCCGATCATAAGTCTGAGCAGTTCTTC.

J is TRBJ1-2 and V is TRBV19, with D hard to call. The CDR3 loop spans 13 amino acids. Germline assignment: CDR1 LNHDA and CDR2 SQIVND (reference sequence). Between the trimmed V and J ends, which lost 5 bases and 5 bases, there was a span of 12 bases. DNA of the CDR3: TGTGCCAGTAGTCCCCCAGCCCGATATGGCTACACCTTC. Amino acid sequence: CASSPPARYGYTF.

The CDR3: CASSIRKAGTSGDQETQYF. The CDR3 coding sequence is TGTGCCAGTAGTATCCGGAAAGCCGGGACTAGCGGAGACCAAGAGACCCAGTACTTC. This chain links TRBV19 with TRBJ2-5, with TRBD2 identical over 11 bases. Germline loops: CDR1 LNHDA, CDR2 SQIVND (reference sequence). J gave up 0 bases and V 3 bases, and 12 bases lay outside the gene matches. The CDR3 totals 19 residues.

The V gene is TRBV7-3, the J gene TRBJ2-3; 8 nucleotides line up with TRBD1. The V and J ends lost 4 bases and 3 bases, in that order; junction bases with no gene match: 9. Germline CDR1 and CDR2: SGHTA and FQGTGA. This CDR3 spans 16 amino acids. CDR3 nucleotide sequence: TGTGCCAGCAGCTACCTGCCAGGGGGCGTGACAGATACGCAGTATTTT. Its translation: CASSYLPGGVTDTQYF.

V is TRBV7-8 and J is TRBJ1-3; D is undetermined. Trimming took 2 bases from V and 0 from J, leaving 8 bases between them. Germline CDR1 and CDR2: SGHVS and FQNEAQ. This CDR3 comprises 15 residues. The CDR3 sequence: CASSLYGDSGNTIYF. In DNA form, the CDR3 reads TGTGCCAGCAGCTTATATGGGGACTCTGGAAACACCATATATTTT.

The chain employs TRBV2 and TRBJ2-1; possibly TRBD1 or TRBD2 for D (5 bases each). Germline-derived CDR1 and CDR2 are SNHLY and FYNNEI. There are 14 residues in the CDR3. The V gene lost 1 base and the J gene lost 7 bases, with 11 bases spanning the gap. CDR3 residues: CASSEVMGVNEQFF. The CDR3 DNA reads as TGTGCCAGCAGTGAAGTGATGGGGGTGAATGAGCAGTTCTTC. Based on the CDR3 plus reference TRBV2 and TRBJ2-1, the full variable domain is EPEVTQTPSHQVTQMGQEVILRCVPISNHLYFYWYRQILGQKVEFLVSFYNNEISEKSEIFDDQFSVERPDGSNFTLKIRSTKLEDSAMYFCASSEVMGVNEQFFGPGTRLTVL.

This clone was seen once. V gene TRBV18 combines with J gene TRBJ2-7, with 7 bases aligning to TRBD2. There are 14 residues in the CDR3. From germline, CDR1 is KGHSH and CDR2 LQKENI. V shed 8 bases and J 1 base; nucleotides not matched to a gene: 8. Here the CDR3 DNA reads TGTGCCAGCATAAGAGGACTAGGGTCCTACGAGCAGTACTTC. As protein: CASIRGLGSYEQYF.

This chain links TRBV9 with TRBJ2-3; D is ambiguous. The length of the CDR3 is 13 residues. Looked up from germline, CDR1 is SGDLS and CDR2 is YYNGEE. V gave up 0 bases and J gave up 4 bases, with 6 bases separating them. DNA for the CDR3: TGTGCCAGCAGCGTAGGTCCTCCAGATACGCAGTATTTT. Translated, it gives CASSVGPPDTQYF.

V usage is TRBV27 and J usage is TRBJ1-2, with 7 bases aligning to TRBD1. V gave up 5 bases and J gave up 3 bases; unmatched junction bases: 9. CDR1 and CDR2 (germline): MNHEY, SMNVEV (reference sequence). The CDR3 loop spans 15 amino acids. The CDR3 sequence: CASSPWDSQHYGYTF. The DNA for the CDR3 is TGTGCCAGCAGTCCCTGGGACAGCCAACACTATGGCTACACCTTC.

The chain joins TRBV5-1 to TRBJ2-1; 14 positions agree with TRBD2. Germline CDR1 SGHRS, CDR2 YFSETQ. The CDR3 spans 19 residues. After removal of 5 bases from V and 5 bases from J, the junction contained 15 bases not matched to a gene. The CDR3 sequence is CASRRTSGGSQGIHNEQFF. The CDR3 DNA reads TGCGCCAGCAGAAGGACTAGCGGGGGGTCCCAGGGGATCCACAATGAGCAGTTCTTC.

This sequence joins TRBV5-1 and TRBJ1-1; D unclear. The CDR3 runs to 12 residues. V gave up 4 bases and J gave up 4 bases, with 8 bases separating them. The germline V gene has CDR1 SGHRS and CDR2 YFSETQ. DNA of the CDR3: TGCGCCAGCAGCGCACCTGGCACTGAAGCTTTCTTT. It specifies CASSAPGTEAFF.

CDR3 DNA: TGTGCCAGCAGTTCCCCCCCTGGGTCCTACGAGCAGTACTTC. Translated, it gives CASSSPPGSYEQYF. This chain uses TRBV28 with TRBJ2-7; no reliable D call. V gave up 4 bases and J gave up 1 base, with 11 bases separating them. CDR1 is MDHEN and CDR2 is SYDVKM in the germline V gene. This CDR3 is built from 14 residues.

This clone was seen only a few times. This chain joins TRBV28 and TRBJ2-1; 10 nucleotides agree with TRBD2. Germline CDR1 is MDHEN and CDR2 is SYDVKM. The CDR3 covers 14 residues. The V segment lost 6 bases and the J segment 7 bases; nucleotides outside the gene matches: 6. The CDR3 is CASRLSGRLNEQFF. CDR3 DNA: TGTGCCAGCAGACTTAGCGGGAGGCTAAATGAGCAGTTCTTC. The complete variable domain, with remaining parts taken from reference TRBV28 and TRBJ2-1, reads DVKVTQSSRYLVKRTGEKVFLECVQDMDHENMFWYRQDPGLGLRLIYFSYDVKMKEKGDIPEGYSVSREKKERFSLILESASTNQTSMYLCASRLSGRLNEQFFGPGTRLTVL.

V and J are TRBV2 and TRBJ1-2; D is uncertain. Looked up from germline, CDR1 is SNHLY and CDR2 is FYNNEI. V was pared by 2 bases and J by 7 bases, with 8 bases between. The CDR3 extends over 12 amino acids. CDR3 loop: CASSETFRGYTF. The CDR3 region has the DNA TGTGCCAGCAGTGAAACATTCCGTGGCTACACCTTC.

The V gene is TRBV6-5, the J gene TRBJ1-1; possible D gene TRBD1, 5 bases. CDR3 length: 15 amino acids. Germline V gene data show CDR1 as MNHEY and CDR2 as SVGAGI. The V and J ends lost 6 bases and 5 bases respectively, with 19 bases between them. The CDR3 loop is CASRTLTALTTEAFF. CDR3 coding DNA: TGTGCCAGCAGAACCTTGACAGCCCTAACAACTGAAGCTTTCTTT.

The chain carries TRBV7-8 and TRBJ2-2; maybe TRBD2 (6 bases). Deletions cut 5 bases from V and 8 bases from J, with 18 bases between. CDR3 length equals 15 residues. The germline gives CDR1 SGHVS, CDR2 FQNEAQ. CDR3 amino acids: CASSTRSGVIGELFF. As DNA, the CDR3 is TGTGCCAGCAGCACCCGTTCGGGGGTCATTGGGGAGCTGTTTTTT.

This sequence joins TRBV2 and TRBJ1-3; tentatively, D is TRBD1 (6 bases). V was pared by 1 base and J by 0 bases, with 13 bases between. This CDR3 is built from 17 residues. Germline loops: CDR1 SNHLY, CDR2 FYNNEI. The CDR3 region has the DNA TGTGCCAGCAGTGAAGAGACAAGCAGGGGCTCTGGAAACACCATATATTTT. Translating it yields CASSEETSRGSGNTIYF.

This chain connects TRBV7-2 to TRBJ1-4, with D tentatively TRBD1 (6 bases). CDR1 is SGHTA, CDR2 FQGNSA, per germline. Trimming cost V 1 base and J 8 bases, with 11 bases left between them. The CDR3 is made up of 14 amino acids. Here the CDR3 reads CASSLGRGREKLFF. In nucleotides, the CDR3 is TGTGCCAGCAGCTTAGGCAGGGGCAGGGAAAAACTGTTTTTT.

This rearrangement joins TRBV11-2 to TRBJ2-1; 10 nucleotides agree with TRBD1. Germline CDR1 and CDR2: SGHAT and FQNNGV. The CDR3 loop spans 16 amino acids. V dropped 6 bases and J dropped 5; count of bases not matched to a gene: 10. The CDR3 DNA reads as TGTGCCAGCAGTCCCCGAGGACAGGGGGATAACAATGAGCAGTTCTTC. This encodes CASSPRGQGDNNEQFF.

V is TRBV6-6 and J is TRBJ2-7; D is ambiguous. The CDR3 runs to 12 residues. The V gene's germline CDR1 is MNHNY and CDR2 SVGAGI (reference sequence). Trimming cost V 6 bases and J 0 bases, with 6 bases left between them. The CDR3 DNA sequence: TGTGCCAGCAGCCAAGCCTCCTACGAGCAGTACTTC. It specifies CASSQASYEQYF.

J is TRBJ1-3 and V is TRBV28; no firm D call. Trimming cost V 3 bases and J 2 bases, with 5 bases left between them. The CDR3 has 13 residues. CDR1 is MDHEN and CDR2 is SYDVKM in the germline V gene. The CDR3 loop is CASSFNAGNTIYF. The DNA for the CDR3 is TGTGCCAGCAGTTTCAACGCTGGAAACACCATATATTTT.

This chain's CDR3 is CASKGLAGAANTGELFF. CDR3 nucleotides: TGTGCCAGCAAGGGACTAGCGGGGGCCGCGAACACCGGGGAGCTGTTTTTT. The J gene is TRBJ2-2, the V gene TRBV27, with 14 nucleotides matching TRBD2. The J segment lost 0 bases and the V segment lost 7 bases, leaving 4 bases of the junction unmatched. Per germline, CDR1 MNHEY and CDR2 SMNVEV (reference sequence). This CDR3 region has 17 residues.

This sequence joins TRBV30 and TRBJ1-2, with 11 bases that match TRBD1. Germline V CDR1 and CDR2: GTSNPN, SVGIG (reference sequence). The V gene end was trimmed by 0 bases and the J gene end by 7 bases; junction bases not matched to a gene: 4. The CDR3 spans 14 residues. The DNA of the CDR3 is TGTGCCTGGAGTGTACCCGGGACAGGGGGTGGCTACACCTTC. It translates to CAWSVPGTGGGYTF.

The chain carries TRBV6-1 and TRBJ1-2; D possibly corresponds to TRBD1 (5 bases). Trimming shortened V by 3 bases and J by 5 bases, and 16 bases separated the two germline ends. Germline lookup yields CDR1 MNHNS and CDR2 SASEGT. This CDR3 comprises 15 residues. The chain's CDR3 is CASSDGTQGLYGYTF. In DNA, the CDR3 is TGTGCCAGCAGTGATGGGACTCAGGGTTTATATGGCTACACCTTC.

The chain employs TRBV19 and TRBJ2-7; D is unresolved. Germline V gene data show CDR1 as LNHDA and CDR2 as SQIVND (reference sequence). V was trimmed by 3 bases and J by 0 bases, leaving 9 bases between them. CDR3 length: 14 amino acids. The CDR3 sequence: CASSISAVSYEQYF. The CDR3 DNA reads TGTGCCAGTAGTATCTCGGCAGTCTCCTACGAGCAGTACTTC. Combining the CDR3 with reference TRBV19 and TRBJ2-7 gives the whole variable domain DGGITQSPKYLFRKEGQNVTLSCEQNLNHDAMYWYRQDPGQGLRLIYYSQIVNDFQKGDIAEGYSVSREKKESFPLTVTSAQKNPTAFYLCASSISAVSYEQYFGPGTRLTVT.

V gene TRBV21-1 combines with J gene TRBJ1-3; TRBD1 reflects the table's D call only, with no check against the DNA. TRBV21-1 is a known pseudogene. CDR3 length: 16 amino acids. CDR3 in DNA: TGTGCCAGCAGCAAGGGGCGCTTCGTCTCTGGAAACACCATATATTTT. Translating it yields CASSKGRFVSGNTIYF.

The V gene is TRBV6-1, the J gene TRBJ1-1; 7 nucleotides line up with TRBD1. CDR1 is MNHNS and CDR2 is SASEGT in the germline V gene. This CDR3 is 15 amino acids long. V was pared by 8 bases and J by 0 bases, with 9 bases of the junction left unmatched. CDR3 sequence reads: CASYDRAIMNTEAFF. The CDR3 region has the DNA TGTGCCAGCTACGACAGGGCGATCATGAACACTGAAGCTTTCTTT.